This TCR beta chain is from a study of blood T cell repertoires in COVID-19. Across the study: The samples span acute and convalescent COVID-19 from the United States, Italy and Spain.

The CDR3 totals 19 residues. Germline values: CDR1 SGHAT, CDR2 FQNNGV. The V and J ends lost 0 bases and 0 bases, in that order; junction bases with no gene match: 11. Method: immunoSEQ multiplex PCR; TCRdb's copy keeps in-frame clones and lacks some. The data contain roughly 92,000 clones, approximately 89% of them singletons. The rearrangement joins TRBV11-2 to TRBJ1-3, with 7 bases matching TRBD1. The clonotype was recovered from a human donor with acute or convalescent COVID-19. The donor label of this sample is uncertain. The source material was peripheral blood. CDR3 region: CASSLDKWQGDLSGNTIYF. As DNA, the CDR3 is TGTGCCAGCAGCTTAGATAAGTGGCAGGGGGACCTCTCTGGAAACACCATATATTTT.